This T cell receptor (beta chain) was recovered during a study of CD8 T cells in ankylosing spondylitis. Each CDR3 protein gets one entry after TCRdb re-called the 5' RACE reads with MiXCR. This table has fewer than 500,000 distinct CDR3 sequences, about a fifth appearing once. This clonotype appeared a few times. The antigen is undetermined. The CDR3 runs 15 residues. CDR1 is LGHNA, CDR2 YSLEER, per germline. V dropped 0 bases and J dropped 2 bases, with 10 bases sitting between them. Overall study results and limits: Under 10 highly homologous variants formed a TCR beta motif that appeared characteristic of ankylosing spondylitis blood.

The chain carries TRBV4-3 and TRBJ2-5, with D unclear. This TCR derives from a male donor with ankylosing spondylitis. Input material: blood, either unsorted or a sorted T cell fraction (not recorded which). The CDR3 sequence is CASSQDLRGQETQYF. For the CDR3, the DNA is TGCGCCAGCAGCCAAGATCTTAGAGGTCAAGAGACCCAGTACTTC.